The 4 T cell receptor beta chains below all came from one sample that was sequenced in a study of metastatic and nonmetastatic thyroid tumors. Patients had received no treatment of any kind before thyroid surgery. Using MiXCR, TCRdb re-called clones from the PCR reads. The sample has tens of thousands of clones, around a sixth seen once. Sequencing was carried out using blood. The source of these receptors is a female donor with papillary thyroid cancer or a benign thyroid nodule (not recorded which). Some clones in this sample may be carry-over from other donors' samples.

The chain uses TRBV5-1 and TRBJ2-7; TRBD2 is a possible D gene (5 bases). The CDR3 extends over 15 amino acids. V was clipped by 0 bases and J by 2 bases, with 12 bases between them. Germline CDR1 is SGHRS and CDR2 is YFSETQ. CDR3 residues: CASSLAPSKPYEQYF. The CDR3 coding sequence is TGCGCCAGCAGCTTGGCCCCTAGCAAACCCTACGAGCAGTACTTC.

The CDR3 reads CASRTGTVGVNEQYF. The DNA for the CDR3 is TGTGCCAGCAGGACCGGGACAGTGGGTGTCAACGAGCAGTACTTC. The genes are TRBV6-1 and TRBJ2-7, with 7 bases identical to TRBD1. Germline assignment: CDR1 MNHNS and CDR2 SASEGT. CDR3 length equals 15 residues. V was pared by 6 bases and J by 5 bases, with 13 bases of the junction left unmatched.

V usage is TRBV5-5 and J usage is TRBJ2-5; D is possibly TRBD1 (6 bases). Germline V gene sequence: CDR1 SGHKS, CDR2 YYEKEE (reference sequence). V was cut by 4 bases and J by 4 bases, with 17 bases left in between. The CDR3 runs to 15 residues. The CDR3 here is CASSTRQVLVETQYF. The CDR3 DNA reads as TGTGCCAGCAGCACCCGACAGGTGTTGGTAGAGACCCAGTACTTC.

This clone was recorded at least ten times. This sample also contains other DNA sequences that code for the same CDR3. CDR3 sequence (DNA): TGTGCCACCGGGACTAGCGGGGTAGAAAGCAATGAGCAGTTCTTC. This translates into CATGTSGVESNEQFF. V and J are TRBV19 and TRBJ2-1; 13 bases line up with TRBD2. Germline CDR1 reads LNHDA; CDR2 reads SQIVND (reference sequence). Germline trimming cut 10 bases from V and 6 bases from J; bases unmatched to any gene: 9. This CDR3 spans 15 amino acids.